The 18 T cell receptor beta chains presented below share a single source sample, sequenced in a study of blood T cell repertoires in COVID-19. Assay used: immunoSEQ multiplex PCR; TCRdb lists only in-frame clones, some missing. Among 100,000 or so clones, roughly 83% were seen once, and the ten largest hold 24%. Sequencing used peripheral blood. The receptors here all came from a human donor in a cohort sampled during active COVID-19.

This clone has just one count. The chain recombines TRBV14 with TRBJ2-3, with D perhaps matching TRBD1 (5 bases). CDR1 and CDR2 (germline): SGHDN, FVKESK. V lost 1 base to trimming and J lost 5 bases, with 13 bases between them. The CDR3 is 15 amino acids. CDR3 sequence (DNA): TGTGCCAGCAGCCAAGTCGTGGGGCCTGGAGATACGCAGTATTTT. As protein: CASSQVVGPGDTQYF.

This chain links TRBV4-1 with TRBJ1-1; D is unresolved. The CDR3 totals 13 residues. Trimming removed 0 bases at V and 5 bases at J, with 7 bases between. Germline loops: CDR1 MGHRA, CDR2 YSYEKL. The CDR3 reads CASSQDPDTEAFF. CDR3 nucleotide sequence: TGCGCCAGCAGCCAAGATCCAGATACTGAAGCTTTCTTT.

The chain links TRBV19 to TRBJ2-1, with 8 positions matching TRBD2. CDR1 is LNHDA, CDR2 SQIVND, per germline (reference sequence). CDR3 length: 13 residues. Unmatched junction bases numbered 5, after V lost 10 bases and J lost 3 bases. CDR3 region: CATRLAFYNEQFF. The CDR3 DNA reads TGTGCCACCCGACTAGCGTTCTACAATGAGCAGTTCTTC.

This chain joins TRBV5-4 and TRBJ1-1, with a weak D call TRBD1 (5 bases). Trimming stripped 5 bases from V and 4 bases from J, with 12 bases between. CDR1 and CDR2 (germline): SGHNT, YYREEE (reference sequence). The CDR3 consists of 13 residues. CDR3 amino acids: CASRADGGTEAFF. CDR3 DNA: TGTGCCAGCAGGGCTGACGGGGGCACTGAAGCTTTCTTT.

The chain joins TRBV5-4 to TRBJ1-4; 7 nucleotides align to TRBD1. This CDR3 is 15 amino acids long. After removal of 4 bases from V and 5 bases from J, the junction contained 8 bases not matched to a gene. The germline CDR1 and CDR2 sequences are SGHNT and YYREEE (reference sequence). The CDR3: CASSIKGQINEKLFF. The CDR3 DNA follows: TGTGCCAGCAGCATTAAGGGACAGATCAATGAAAAACTGTTTTTT.

This sequence joins TRBV18 and TRBJ2-2; D is uncertain. V lost 2 bases and J lost 4, with 11 bases in between. Germline V gene data show CDR1 as KGHSH and CDR2 as LQKENI. The CDR3 runs 15 residues. CDR3 coding DNA: TGTGCCAGCTCACCAGTAACAGTCAGCACCGGGGAGCTGTTTTTT. Protein product: CASSPVTVSTGELFF.

The genes are TRBV7-9 and TRBJ1-6, with D unresolved. CDR1 is SEHNR and CDR2 is FQNEAQ in the germline V gene (reference sequence). CDR3 length: 14 residues. Trimming removed 5 bases at V and 6 bases at J, with 11 bases between. The DNA of the CDR3 is TGTGCCAGCAGCCGAGTGGTTCGTAATTCACCCCTCCACTTT. Its translation: CASSRVVRNSPLHF.

This rearrangement joins TRBV5-4 to TRBJ2-5, with D tentatively TRBD2 (6 bases). In germline, CDR1 is SGHNT, CDR2 YYREEE (reference sequence). Trimming cost V 4 bases and J 5 bases, with 15 bases left between them. This CDR3 comprises 14 residues. This chain's CDR3 is CASSQRVIKETQYF. The DNA of the CDR3 is TGTGCCAGCAGCCAGCGGGTTATTAAGGAGACCCAGTACTTC.

The chain uses TRBV5-6 and TRBJ2-2; 7 bases map to TRBD1. With V trimmed by 4 bases and J by 4 bases, 7 bases remained unmatched. Germline CDR1 is SGHDT and CDR2 is YYEEEE. This CDR3 contains 15 residues. The CDR3: CASSLTGTGTGELFF. The CDR3 DNA follows: TGTGCCAGCAGCCTGACAGGGACGGGCACCGGGGAGCTGTTTTTT.

The chain has TRBV19 and TRBJ1-4; 7 bases are shared with TRBD1. The ends lost 5 bases at V and 7 bases at J; junction bases unmatched: 4. The CDR3 loop spans 13 amino acids. Germline assignment: CDR1 LNHDA and CDR2 SQIVND (reference sequence). The CDR3 region has the DNA TGTGCCAGTAGTGGGGGGACAGCTGAAAAACTGTTTTTT. As protein: CASSGGTAEKLFF.

In DNA, the CDR3 is TGTGCCAGCAGTTACTCGCGCGAGGTGGATACGCAGTATTTT. Its protein product is CASSYSREVDTQYF. The chain carries TRBV6-5 and TRBJ2-3; D not resolved. The CDR3 contains 14 residues. Germline V gene lookup returns CDR1 MNHEY and CDR2 SVGAGI. Trimming removed 0 bases at V and 6 bases at J, with 10 bases between.

As DNA, the CDR3 is TGTGCCAGCATCCCTAGCGGGAGGATCTACGAGCAGTACTTC. As protein: CASIPSGRIYEQYF. This chain uses TRBV2 with TRBJ2-7; 11 bases agree with TRBD2. The ends lost 7 bases at V and 3 bases at J; junction bases unmatched: 5. Looked up from germline, CDR1 is SNHLY and CDR2 is FYNNEI. The CDR3 contains 14 residues. Based on the CDR3 plus reference TRBV2 and TRBJ2-7, the full variable domain is EPEVTQTPSHQVTQMGQEVILRCVPISNHLYFYWYRQILGQKVEFLVSFYNNEISEKSEIFDDQFSVERPDGSNFTLKIRSTKLEDSAMYFCASIPSGRIYEQYFGPGTRLTVT.

The J gene is TRBJ2-7, the V gene TRBV10-3; 9 nucleotides line up with TRBD1. Trimming removed 6 bases from V and 3 bases from J; junction bases left unmatched: 9. The CDR3 is 15 residues long. Germline V CDR1 and CDR2: ENHRY, SYGVKD. The DNA for the CDR3 is TGTGCCATCAGGGAACAGGGGGCCGTATTCTACGAGCAGTACTTC. It is translated as CAIREQGAVFYEQYF.

The chain links TRBV9 to TRBJ2-7; 14 bases agree with TRBD2. CDR3 length: 15 amino acids. Germline trimming cut 4 bases from V and 7 bases from J; bases unmatched to any gene: 7. Germline V lookup: CDR1 SGDLS, CDR2 YYNGEE. The CDR3 region is CASSPGLAGAGEQYF. In nucleotides, the CDR3 is TGTGCCAGCAGCCCGGGACTAGCGGGGGCCGGGGAGCAGTACTTC.

The rearrangement uses TRBV11-3 and TRBJ2-3; 13 bases match TRBD2. CDR1 is SGHNT, CDR2 YENEEA, per germline. V shed 7 bases, J shed 0 bases, and the junction held 10 bases outside the gene matches. The CDR3 extends over 18 amino acids. CDR3 coding DNA: TGTGCCAGCAAACGCAGGACTAGCGGGAGAGCTAGCACAGATACGCAGTATTTT. It translates to CASKRRTSGRASTDTQYF.

This clone was counted between two and nine times. The V call is TRBV5-4, the J call TRBJ2-2; TRBD2 aligns across 7 bases. Germline V CDR1 and CDR2: SGHNT, YYREEE (reference sequence). CDR3 length equals 17 residues. The J segment lost 1 base and the V segment lost 3 bases, leaving 9 bases of the junction unmatched. The CDR3 loop is CASSSDLAEVNTGELFF. The CDR3 DNA sequence: TGTGCCAGCAGCTCGGATCTAGCGGAGGTGAACACCGGGGAGCTGTTTTTT. The full variable domain, its missing parts supplied by reference TRBV5-4 and TRBJ2-2, is ETGVTQSPTHLIKTRGQQVTLRCSSQSGHNTVSWYQQALGQGPQFIFQYYREEENGRGNFPPRFSGLQFPNYSSELNVNALELDDSALYLCASSSDLAEVNTGELFFGEGSRLTVL.

The chain recombines TRBV2 with TRBJ2-1; maybe TRBD2 (5 bases). The CDR3 has 14 residues. V lost 2 bases, J lost 8 bases, and 13 bases lay in between. In germline, CDR1 is SNHLY, CDR2 FYNNEI. The CDR3 protein is CASSEIGLADEQFF. The CDR3 nucleotides are TGTGCCAGCAGTGAAATTGGGCTAGCCGATGAGCAGTTCTTC.

The chain is built from TRBV5-1 and TRBJ2-1; perhaps TRBD1 as D (5 bases). The CDR3 runs to 15 residues. Germline V gene sequence: CDR1 SGHRS, CDR2 YFSETQ. Trimming took 4 bases from V and 6 from J, leaving 17 bases between them. This chain's CDR3 is CASSPSTSRGNEQFF. CDR3 nucleotide sequence: TGCGCCAGCAGCCCCTCAACCTCTAGGGGCAATGAGCAGTTCTTC.